Sequencing of this T cell receptor (beta chain) was carried out in a study of T cells in Graves' hyperthyroidism and ophthalmopathy. The length of the CDR3 is 18 residues. CDR1 and CDR2 from the germline V gene are SGHVS and FQNEAQ. The trim removed 5 bases at V and 4 bases at J, leaving 10 bases unmatched. Amplification of TCR beta CDR3 regions was performed using RNA transcripts as template. The HTBI primer set was used in a first-round RT-PCR of the TCR CDR3. TCRdb independently ran MiXCR on the multiplex PCR reads; one entry per CDR3 protein. The sample comprises about half a million distinct CDR3 sequences, more than 20% of which are singletons, and around 27% rests with the top ten.

The specimen sequenced was blood. The sequence derives from a man between 18 and 29 years old with Graves' hyperthyroidism. The chain uses TRBV7-8 and TRBJ2-5, with 16 bases matching TRBD2. CDR3 coding DNA: TGTGCCAGCAGCCCGGGACTAGCGGGAGGGCCTTATGGAGAGACCCAGTACTTC. Translating it yields CASSPGLAGGPYGETQYF.